Shown below are 18 T cell receptor beta chains from a single sample sequenced in a study of OX40 agonist ivuxolimab in advanced cancers. Sequencing used immunoSEQ multiplex PCR; TCRdb keeps in-frame clones, though not all of them. The sample lists roughly 69,000 clones, roughly nine tenths occurring once. This specimen consisted of CD4+ or CD8+ T cells sorted from blood, obtained in a trial of the OX40 agonist ivuxolimab. All receptors derive from an adult with an advanced solid tumor such as melanoma, head and neck, liver or kidney cancer.

The CDR3 DNA is TGTGCCAGCAGTTTGGACGGGACCTCTGGAAACACCATATATTTT. Translated, it gives CASSLDGTSGNTIYF. V gene TRBV27 combines with J gene TRBJ1-3, with D tentatively TRBD1 (5 bases). Germline V gives CDR1 MNHEY, CDR2 SMNVEV (reference sequence). The length of the CDR3 is 15 residues. With 3 bases removed from V and 0 bases from J, the gap between germline ends came to 9 bases.

V usage is TRBV4-3 and J usage is TRBJ2-7, with D hard to call. CDR1 is LGHNA and CDR2 is YSLEER in the germline V gene. CDR3 length: 15 residues. Trimming removed 0 bases at V and 0 bases at J, with 9 bases between. The CDR3 region is CASSQERGNSYEQYF. CDR3 DNA sequence: TGCGCCAGCAGCCAAGAAAGAGGAAACTCCTACGAGCAGTACTTC.

The V gene is TRBV10-1, the J gene TRBJ2-5, with 10 bases fitting TRBD2. The CDR3 consists of 15 residues. The germline gives CDR1 WNHNN, CDR2 SYGVQD (reference sequence). Trimming cost V 2 bases and J 5 bases; bases outside gene matches: 5. This CDR3 reads CASSEKRGGWETQYF. DNA for the CDR3: TGCGCCAGCAGTGAGAAGCGGGGGGGCTGGGAGACCCAGTACTTC.

The J gene is TRBJ2-1, the V gene TRBV19; D possibly corresponds to TRBD2 (6 bases). This CDR3 has 14 residues. The V gene lost 4 bases and the J gene lost 5 bases, with 12 bases spanning the gap. Per germline, CDR1 LNHDA and CDR2 SQIVND (reference sequence). The chain's CDR3 is CASSNLAYHNEQFF. The DNA of the CDR3 is TGTGCCAGTAGTAACCTAGCGTATCACAATGAGCAGTTCTTC. The variable domain in full, with the rest retrieved from reference TRBV19 and TRBJ2-1, is DGGITQSPKYLFRKEGQNVTLSCEQNLNHDAMYWYRQDPGQGLRLIYYSQIVNDFQKGDIAEGYSVSREKKESFPLTVTSAQKNPTAFYLCASSNLAYHNEQFFGPGTRLTVL.

The rearrangement links TRBV30 to TRBJ2-5; D uncertain. The CDR3 is made up of 11 amino acids. The germline V gene has CDR1 GTSNPN and CDR2 SVGIG (reference sequence). V lost 5 bases and J lost 3, with 7 bases in between. The CDR3 DNA is TGTGCCTGGTCTAGAGAAGAGACCCAGTACTTC. Its protein is CAWSREETQYF. Full variable domain (remainder filled in from reference TRBV30 and TRBJ2-5): SQTIHQWPATLVQPVGSPLSLECTVEGTSNPNLYWYRQAAGRGLQLLFYSVGIGQISSEVPQNLSASRPQDRQFILSSKKLLLSDSGFYLCAWSREETQYFGPGTRLLVL.

The CDR3 sequence is CASAQGGPYNEQFF. CDR3 in DNA: TGTGCCAGCGCGCAGGGGGGACCCTACAATGAGCAGTTCTTC. The chain employs TRBV10-3 and TRBJ2-1, with a tentative D call TRBD1 (7 bases). The V gene lost 10 bases and the J gene lost 2 bases, with 15 bases spanning the gap. CDR1 ENHRY and CDR2 SYGVKD come from the germline V gene. CDR3 length: 14 residues.

The J gene is TRBJ2-7, the V gene TRBV4-2, with a possible D match to TRBD2 (6 bases). Germline-derived CDR1 and CDR2 are LGHNA and YNFKEQ. V lost 1 base and J lost 2, with 9 bases in between. CDR3 size: 14 residues. CDR3 loop: CASSQGGGAYEQYF. CDR3 DNA: TGTGCCAGCAGCCAAGGGGGCGGGGCCTACGAGCAGTACTTC.

This sequence joins TRBV7-2 and TRBJ2-7, with 7 bases that match TRBD1. Germline CDR1 is SGHTA and CDR2 is FQGNSA. Trimming removed 2 bases from V and 3 bases from J; junction bases left unmatched: 7. This CDR3 spans 15 amino acids. CDR3 nucleotide sequence: TGTGCCAGCAGCTTATACTGGACAGGAGACTACGAGCAGTACTTC. Its translation is CASSLYWTGDYEQYF. The variable domain in full, with the rest retrieved from reference TRBV7-2 and TRBJ2-7, is GAGVSQSPSNKVTEKGKDVELRCDPISGHTALYWYRQSLGQGLEFLIYFQGNSAPDKSGLPSDRFSAERTGGSVSTLTIQRTQQEDSAVYLCASSLYWTGDYEQYFGPGTRLTVT.

This rearrangement joins TRBV7-2 to TRBJ1-1; D not resolved. The CDR3 totals 13 residues. The ends were cut back, 3 bases at V and 11 bases at J, with 16 bases in the middle. Germline CDR1 and CDR2: SGHTA and FQGNSA. The CDR3 here is CASSFNRALEAFF. For the CDR3, the DNA is TGTGCCAGCAGCTTCAACCGGGCCCTGGAGGCTTTCTTT.

The genes are TRBV28 and TRBJ2-5; perhaps TRBD1 as D (5 bases). This CDR3 has 13 residues. In germline, CDR1 is MDHEN, CDR2 SYDVKM. V gave up 2 bases and J gave up 9 bases, with 13 bases separating them. The CDR3 is CASSLLPGPSQYF. The CDR3 bases are TGTGCCAGCAGTTTACTTCCAGGGCCCTCCCAGTACTTC.

This sequence joins TRBV27 and TRBJ2-7; 9 nucleotides line up with TRBD2. Germline lookup yields CDR1 MNHEY and CDR2 SMNVEV (reference sequence). CDR3 length: 16 residues. The trim removed 6 bases at V and 6 bases at J, leaving 15 bases unmatched. This CDR3 is CASSGMGARGGGEQYF. The CDR3 coding sequence is TGTGCCAGCAGCGGTATGGGGGCGCGGGGGGGAGGCGAGCAGTACTTC.

The chain couples TRBV5-1 to TRBJ2-7; weak D call: TRBD1 (5 bases). CDR1 is SGHRS and CDR2 is YFSETQ in the germline V gene. Deletions cut 3 bases from V and 0 bases from J, with 10 bases between. This CDR3 has 14 amino acids. This CDR3 is CASSWGLSSYEQYF. The CDR3 nucleotides read TGCGCCAGCAGCTGGGGCCTTAGCTCCTACGAGCAGTACTTC. Full variable domain (missing parts from reference TRBV5-1 and TRBJ2-7): KAGVTQTPRYLIKTRGQQVTLSCSPISGHRSVSWYQQTPGQGLQFLFEYFSETQRNKGNFPGRFSGRQFSNSRSEMNVSTLELGDSALYLCASSWGLSSYEQYFGPGTRLTVT.

The chain has TRBV27 and TRBJ2-5, with a weak D call TRBD1 (5 bases). V shed 6 bases and J shed 5 bases, with 16 bases lying between them. Germline V lookup: CDR1 MNHEY, CDR2 SMNVEV (reference sequence). The CDR3 has 14 residues. This chain's CDR3 is CASSYRMGRETQYF. CDR3 nucleotide sequence: TGTGCCAGCAGCTACAGGATGGGGCGGGAGACCCAGTACTTC.

V is TRBV4-3 and J is TRBJ2-3; 14 bases agree with TRBD2. The germline V gene has CDR1 LGHNA and CDR2 YSLEER. V trimming: 1 base; J trimming: 4 bases; junction bases outside the gene matches: 7. This CDR3 has 18 amino acids. CDR3 DNA: TGCGCCAGCAGCCAAGCAGGGACTAGCGGGAGTTTTGCAGATACGCAGTATTTT. It translates to CASSQAGTSGSFADTQYF.

V usage is TRBV12-5 and J usage is TRBJ1-1, with TRBD1 identical over 9 bases. V shed 5 bases and J 4 bases; nucleotides not matched to a gene: 8. CDR1 and CDR2 from the germline V gene are LGHNT and FRNRAP. The length of the CDR3 is 15 residues. Written as DNA, the CDR3 is TGTGCTAGTGGTCCCGGGACAGGGTTGATCACTGAAGCTTTCTTT. Its protein is CASGPGTGLITEAFF.

The CDR3 DNA reads TGCAGCGTTGGGGCGTCTTACCGGGACAGGCGGACCAGCTCCTACAATGAGCAGTTCTTC. Residues: CSVGASYRDRRTSSYNEQFF. V and J are TRBV29-1 and TRBJ2-1; TRBD1 matches 8 bases. The V and J ends lost 4 bases and 0 bases, in that order; junction bases with no gene match: 20. Germline CDR1 SQVTM, CDR2 ANQGSEA. The CDR3 covers 20 residues.

The chain carries TRBV4-3 and TRBJ1-6, with D unresolved. Germline-derived CDR1 and CDR2 are LGHNA and YSLEER. CDR3 size: 13 residues. Trimming took 2 bases from V and 7 from J, leaving 6 bases between them. The CDR3 here is CASSQLWNSPLHF. DNA for the CDR3: TGCGCCAGCAGCCAATTATGGAATTCACCCCTCCACTTT.

In this sample, this clone turned up once. The gene calls are TRBV29-1 and TRBJ2-1, with 13 bases that match TRBD2. Germline V gene sequence: CDR1 SQVTM, CDR2 ANQGSEA. With V trimmed by 7 bases and J by 5 bases, 5 bases remained unmatched. The length of the CDR3 is 14 residues. The CDR3 DNA follows: TGCAGCGGGGGACTAGCGGGACATAACAATGAGCAGTTCTTC. Translating it yields CSGGLAGHNNEQFF.